This is a list of T cell receptor beta chains from one sample in a study of blood T cell repertoires in COVID-19. This table comes from immunoSEQ multiplex PCR, and its TCRdb copy is limited to in-frame clones, with some not included. The data hold about 250,000 clones, with 88% observed a single time. The sequenced material came from peripheral blood. The source of these receptors is a man of 80 years or more with acute or convalescent COVID-19. The CDR3 runs from the conserved cysteine through the conserved F or W. D genes are given only for firm matches. The listing skips clone size in some rows; elsewhere it reads once, few, many or a size class.

abundance: NA; j_gene: TRBJ1-1; v_gene: TRBV7-3; d_gene: NA; CDR3aa: CASSFLWTEFLTEAFF; CDR3nt: TGTGCCAGCAGCTTTCTCTGGACAGAATTTTTGACTGAAGCTTTCTTT
abundance: NA; j_gene: TRBJ1-4; v_gene: TRBV27; d_gene: TRBD1; CDR3aa: CASSQNRDSEKLFF; CDR3nt: TGTGCCAGCAGTCAAAACCGGGACAGTGAAAAACTGTTTTTT
abundance: NA; j_gene: TRBJ2-4; v_gene: TRBV6-5; d_gene: TRBD1; CDR3aa: CASSRGQGLKNIQYF; CDR3nt: TGTGCCAGCAGTCGGGGACAGGGCCTCAAAAACATTCAGTACTTC
abundance: once; j_gene: TRBJ2-7; v_gene: TRBV5-5; d_gene: TRBD2; CDR3aa: CASKKSGGDYEQYF; CDR3nt: TGTGCCAGCAAAAAAAGCGGGGGGGACTACGAGCAGTACTTC
abundance: NA; j_gene: TRBJ1-5; v_gene: TRBV6-6; d_gene: NA; CDR3aa: CASSYKEDSNQPQHF; CDR3nt: TGTGCCAGCAGTTACAAGGAGGATAGCAATCAGCCCCAGCATTTT
abundance: NA; j_gene: TRBJ1-1; v_gene: TRBV11-2; d_gene: NA; CDR3aa: CASSGGQNTEAFF; CDR3nt: TGTGCCAGCAGCGGAGGTCAGAACACTGAAGCTTTCTTT
abundance: NA; j_gene: TRBJ2-6; v_gene: TRBV7-3; d_gene: NA; CDR3aa: CASSLLPGANVLTF; CDR3nt: TGTGCCAGCAGCTTACTACCGGGGGCCAACGTCCTGACTTTC
abundance: NA; j_gene: TRBJ2-6; v_gene: TRBV2; d_gene: TRBD1; CDR3aa: CASSADRGPPGANVLTF; CDR3nt: TGTGCCAGCAGTGCGGACAGGGGGCCCCCTGGGGCCAACGTCCTGACTTTC
abundance: NA; j_gene: TRBJ2-2; v_gene: TRBV11-2; d_gene: TRBD2; CDR3aa: CASSLTSGGLGGELFF; CDR3nt: TGTGCCAGCAGCTTGACTAGCGGGGGGCTCGGCGGGGAGCTGTTTTTT
abundance: NA; j_gene: TRBJ2-5; v_gene: TRBV4-2; d_gene: TRBD2; CDR3aa: CASSQVAYRTGGETQYF; CDR3nt: TGTGCCAGCAGCCAAGTTGCCTATCGGACGGGAGGAGAGACCCAGTACTTC
abundance: NA; j_gene: TRBJ2-2; v_gene: TRBV18; d_gene: NA; CDR3aa: CASSVTGFANTGELFF; CDR3nt: TGTGCCAGCTCAGTTACAGGGTTCGCGAACACCGGGGAGCTGTTTTTT
abundance: NA; j_gene: TRBJ2-7; v_gene: TRBV6-2/TRBV6-3; d_gene: TRBD1; CDR3aa: CASSPEFGTGAIEQYF; CDR3nt: TGTGCCAGCAGCCCGGAGTTCGGGACAGGGGCTATCGAGCAGTACTTC
abundance: NA; j_gene: TRBJ1-1; v_gene: TRBV19; d_gene: NA; CDR3aa: CASSALRVDTEAFF; CDR3nt: TGTGCCAGTAGTGCCCTGAGGGTGGACACTGAAGCTTTCTTT
abundance: NA; j_gene: TRBJ2-7; v_gene: TRBV24-1; d_gene: NA; CDR3aa: CATTGISLGEQYF; CDR3nt: TGTGCCACCACCGGGATTTCACTCGGCGAGCAGTACTTC
abundance: NA; j_gene: TRBJ2-1; v_gene: TRBV5-6; d_gene: NA; CDR3aa: CASSYLSPTPDEQFF; CDR3nt: TGTGCCAGCAGTTACCTCTCGCCCACCCCGGATGAGCAGTTCTTC
abundance: NA; j_gene: TRBJ2-2; v_gene: TRBV5-1; d_gene: NA; CDR3aa: CASGPPTGELFF; CDR3nt: TGCGCCAGCGGCCCTCCCACCGGGGAGCTGTTTTTT
abundance: NA; j_gene: TRBJ1-5; v_gene: TRBV6-2/TRBV6-3; d_gene: NA; CDR3aa: CASSYSQGPQHF; CDR3nt: TGTGCCAGCAGTTACTCTCAGGGGCCCCAGCATTTT
abundance: NA; j_gene: TRBJ1-3; v_gene: TRBV27; d_gene: NA; CDR3aa: CAVRAPGNTIYF; CDR3nt: TGTGCCGTGAGGGCGCCGGGAAACACCATATATTTT
abundance: NA; j_gene: TRBJ1-2; v_gene: TRBV29-1; d_gene: TRBD1; CDR3aa: CSVRQGTANYGYTF; CDR3nt: TGCAGCGTCCGACAGGGGACCGCTAACTATGGCTACACCTTC
abundance: NA; j_gene: TRBJ1-1; v_gene: TRBV3-1/TRBV3-2; d_gene: NA; CDR3aa: CASSQASGNTEAFF; CDR3nt: TGTGCCAGCAGCCAAGCCAGCGGGAACACTGAAGCTTTCTTT
abundance: NA; j_gene: TRBJ1-2; v_gene: TRBV6-6; d_gene: NA; CDR3aa: CASSPPTGGSYTF; CDR3nt: TGTGCCAGCAGCCCTCCCACGGGGGGCAGCTACACCTTC